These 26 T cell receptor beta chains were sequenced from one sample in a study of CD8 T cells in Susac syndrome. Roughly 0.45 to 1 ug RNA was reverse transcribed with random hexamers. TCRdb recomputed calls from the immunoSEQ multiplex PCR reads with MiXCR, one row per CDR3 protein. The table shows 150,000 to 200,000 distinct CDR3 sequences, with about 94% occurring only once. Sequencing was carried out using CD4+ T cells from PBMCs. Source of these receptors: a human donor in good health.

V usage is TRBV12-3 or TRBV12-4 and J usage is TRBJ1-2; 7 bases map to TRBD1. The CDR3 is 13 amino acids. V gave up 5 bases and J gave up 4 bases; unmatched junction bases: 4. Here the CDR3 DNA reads TGTGCCAGCAGTCGGTCAGGGGGCTATGGCTACACCTTC. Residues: CASSRSGGYGYTF.

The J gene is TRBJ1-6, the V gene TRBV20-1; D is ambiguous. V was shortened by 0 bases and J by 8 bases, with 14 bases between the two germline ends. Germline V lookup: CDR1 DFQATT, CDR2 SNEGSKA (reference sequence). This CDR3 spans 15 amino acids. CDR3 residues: CSARDSSPMDSPLHF. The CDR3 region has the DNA TGCAGTGCTAGAGACAGCAGCCCCATGGATTCACCCCTCCACTTT.

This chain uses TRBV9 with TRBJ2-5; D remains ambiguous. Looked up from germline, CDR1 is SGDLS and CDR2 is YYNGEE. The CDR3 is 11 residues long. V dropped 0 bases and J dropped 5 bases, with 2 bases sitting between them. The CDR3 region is CASSVAETQYF. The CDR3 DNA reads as TGTGCCAGCAGCGTAGCTGAGACCCAGTACTTC.

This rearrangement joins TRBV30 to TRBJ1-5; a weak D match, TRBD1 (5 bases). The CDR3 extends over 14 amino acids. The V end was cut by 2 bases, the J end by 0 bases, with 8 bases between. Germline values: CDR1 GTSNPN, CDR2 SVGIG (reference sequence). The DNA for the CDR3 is TGTGCCTGGAGTAAGGGACTTAGCAATCAGCCCCAGCATTTT. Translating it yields CAWSKGLSNQPQHF.

CDR3 protein: CASSRRLAAGETQYF. Written as DNA, the CDR3 is TGTGCCAGCAGCCGTCGACTAGCGGCTGGGGAGACCCAGTACTTC. The chain has TRBV7-9 and TRBJ2-5, with 9 bases identical to TRBD2. The trim removed 5 bases at V and 5 bases at J, leaving 9 bases unmatched. The CDR3 runs 15 residues. From germline, CDR1 is SEHNR and CDR2 FQNEAQ (reference sequence).

The CDR3 here is CASSRGQASLGPLHF. As DNA, the CDR3 is TGTGCCAGCAGCCGCGGACAGGCCAGTCTGGGCCCCCTCCACTTT. The V call is TRBV11-1, the J call TRBJ1-6; TRBD1 aligns across 7 bases. The CDR3 is 15 residues long. Unmatched junction bases numbered 14, after V lost 5 bases and J lost 13 bases. CDR1 and CDR2 (germline): SGHAT, FQDESV (reference sequence).

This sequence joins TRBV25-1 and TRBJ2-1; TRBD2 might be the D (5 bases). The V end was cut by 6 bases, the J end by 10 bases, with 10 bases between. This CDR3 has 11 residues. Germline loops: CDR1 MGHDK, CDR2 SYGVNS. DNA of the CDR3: TGTGCCAGCAGAAACGGGAAGGAGCAGTTCTTC. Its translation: CASRNGKEQFF. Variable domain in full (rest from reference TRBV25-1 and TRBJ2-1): EADIYQTPRYLVIGTGKKITLECSQTMGHDKMYWYQQDPGMELHLIHYSYGVNSTEKGDLSSESTVSRIRTEHFPLTLESARPSHTSQYLCASRNGKEQFFGPGTRLTVL.

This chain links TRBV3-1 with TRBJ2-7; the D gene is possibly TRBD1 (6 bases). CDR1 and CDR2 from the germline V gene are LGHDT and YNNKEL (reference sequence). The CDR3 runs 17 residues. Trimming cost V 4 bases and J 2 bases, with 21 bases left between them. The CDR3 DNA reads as TGTGCCAGCAGCCGATCCCTTCAATCCGGGACAACCTACGAGCAGTACTTC. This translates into CASSRSLQSGTTYEQYF.

This CDR3 reads CASRRQVSGNVLTF. In DNA form, the CDR3 reads TGTGCCAGCAGGAGACAGGTGTCGGGCAACGTCCTGACTTTC. V and J are TRBV28 and TRBJ2-6; weak D call: TRBD1 (6 bases). This CDR3 region has 14 residues. V gave up 6 bases and J gave up 9 bases, with 15 bases separating them. Germline loops: CDR1 MDHEN, CDR2 SYDVKM. Based on the CDR3 plus reference TRBV28 and TRBJ2-6, the full variable domain is DVKVTQSSRYLVKRTGEKVFLECVQDMDHENMFWYRQDPGLGLRLIYFSYDVKMKEKGDIPEGYSVSREKKERFSLILESASTNQTSMYLCASRRQVSGNVLTFGAGSRLTVL.

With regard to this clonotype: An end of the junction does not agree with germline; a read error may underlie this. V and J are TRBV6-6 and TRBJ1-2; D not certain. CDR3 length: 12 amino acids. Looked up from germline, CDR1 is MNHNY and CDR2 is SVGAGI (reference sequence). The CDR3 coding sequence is TGTGCCAGCAGTTACACCTCGGAGTACTGGGGCTTC. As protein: CASSYTSEYWGF.

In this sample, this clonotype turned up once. The CDR3 DNA is TGTGCCACCAGTGTCGGCGGAACCGCCCAGCATTTT. It codes for CATSVGGTAQHF. This rearrangement joins TRBV24-1 to TRBJ1-5; no firm D call. Germline-derived CDR1 and CDR2 are KGHDR and SFDVKD. V shed 5 bases and J shed 11 bases, with 12 bases lying between them. The CDR3 totals 12 residues.

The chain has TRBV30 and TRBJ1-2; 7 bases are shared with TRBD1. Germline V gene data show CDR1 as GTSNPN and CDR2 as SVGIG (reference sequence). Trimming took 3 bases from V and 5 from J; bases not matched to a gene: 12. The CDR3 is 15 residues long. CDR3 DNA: TGTGCCTGGAGCAGACAGGGTTGGGGGACTTATGGCTACACCTTC. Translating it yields CAWSRQGWGTYGYTF.

The CDR3 loop reads CSARDLEGAYSGNTIYF. The CDR3 region has the DNA TGCAGTGCTAGAGATTTGGAGGGGGCCTACTCTGGAAACACCATATATTTT. The chain recombines TRBV20-1 with TRBJ1-3, with 7 bases that match TRBD1. V lost 0 bases, J lost 0 bases, and 8 bases stayed unmatched. CDR1 is DFQATT, CDR2 SNEGSKA, per germline (reference sequence). The CDR3 is 17 amino acids.

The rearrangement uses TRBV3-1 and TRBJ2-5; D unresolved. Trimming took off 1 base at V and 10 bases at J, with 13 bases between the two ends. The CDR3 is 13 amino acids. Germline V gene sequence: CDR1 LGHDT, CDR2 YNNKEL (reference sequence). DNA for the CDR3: TGTGCCAGCAGCCAAGTGATACAAAGCGACCAGTACTTC. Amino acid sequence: CASSQVIQSDQYF.

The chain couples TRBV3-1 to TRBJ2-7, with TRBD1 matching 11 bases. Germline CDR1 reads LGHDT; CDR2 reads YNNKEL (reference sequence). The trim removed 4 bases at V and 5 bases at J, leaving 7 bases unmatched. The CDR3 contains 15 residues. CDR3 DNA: TGTGCCAGCAGCCGACAACGGACAGGGGGCAACGAGCAGTACTTC. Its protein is CASSRQRTGGNEQYF.

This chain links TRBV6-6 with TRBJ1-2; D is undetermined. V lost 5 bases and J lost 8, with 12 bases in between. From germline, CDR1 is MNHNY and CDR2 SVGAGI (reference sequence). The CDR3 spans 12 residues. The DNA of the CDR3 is TGTGCCAGCAGTCCCCCTGGGCGGGGCTACACCTTC. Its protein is CASSPPGRGYTF.

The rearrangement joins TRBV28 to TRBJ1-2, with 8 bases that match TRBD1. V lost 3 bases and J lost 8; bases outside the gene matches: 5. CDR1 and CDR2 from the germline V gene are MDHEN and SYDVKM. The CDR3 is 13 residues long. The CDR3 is CASSLQGALGYTF. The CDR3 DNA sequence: TGTGCCAGCAGTTTGCAGGGGGCGCTGGGCTACACCTTC.

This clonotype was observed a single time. CDR3 amino acids: CSATTGTSVTNEQFF. CDR3 bases: TGCAGTGCTACTACCGGGACTAGCGTCACGAATGAGCAGTTCTTC. The chain has TRBV20-1 and TRBJ2-1; 10 positions match TRBD2. The CDR3 length is 15 residues. V shed 4 bases, J shed 7 bases, and the junction held 10 bases outside the gene matches. Germline V CDR1 and CDR2: DFQATT, SNEGSKA (reference sequence).

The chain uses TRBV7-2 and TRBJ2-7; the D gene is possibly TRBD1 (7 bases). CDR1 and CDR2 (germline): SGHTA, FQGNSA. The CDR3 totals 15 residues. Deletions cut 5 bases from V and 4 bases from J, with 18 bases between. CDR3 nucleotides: TGTGCCAGCAGCGCGGGACAGATTTTGTCGTACGAGCAGTACTTC. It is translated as CASSAGQILSYEQYF.

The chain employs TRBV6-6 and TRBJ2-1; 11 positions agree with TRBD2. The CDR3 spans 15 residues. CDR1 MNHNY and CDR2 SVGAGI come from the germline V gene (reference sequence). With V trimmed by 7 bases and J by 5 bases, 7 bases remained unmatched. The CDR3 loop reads CASNTRLAGNNEQFF. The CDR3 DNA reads TGTGCCAGCAATACGAGACTAGCGGGGAACAATGAGCAGTTCTTC.

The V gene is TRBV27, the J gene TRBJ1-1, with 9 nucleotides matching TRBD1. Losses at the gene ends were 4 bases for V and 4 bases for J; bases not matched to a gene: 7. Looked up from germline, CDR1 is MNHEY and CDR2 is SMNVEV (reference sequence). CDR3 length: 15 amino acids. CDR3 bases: TGTGCCAGCAGTTATACCGGACAGGGGACCACTGAAGCTTTCTTT. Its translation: CASSYTGQGTTEAFF.

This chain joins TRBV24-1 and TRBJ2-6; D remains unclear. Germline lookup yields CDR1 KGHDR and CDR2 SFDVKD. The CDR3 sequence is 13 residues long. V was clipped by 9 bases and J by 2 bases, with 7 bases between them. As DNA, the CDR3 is TGTGCCACCGGTGGGCCTGGGGCCAACGTCCTGACTTTC. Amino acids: CATGGPGANVLTF.

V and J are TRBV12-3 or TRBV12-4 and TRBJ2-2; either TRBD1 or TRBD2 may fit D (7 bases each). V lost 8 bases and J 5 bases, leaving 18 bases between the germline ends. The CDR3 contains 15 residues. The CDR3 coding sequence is TGTGCCAGCGACCTGGGAGGGGGCCAAACCGGGGAGCTGTTTTTT. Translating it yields CASDLGGGQTGELFF.

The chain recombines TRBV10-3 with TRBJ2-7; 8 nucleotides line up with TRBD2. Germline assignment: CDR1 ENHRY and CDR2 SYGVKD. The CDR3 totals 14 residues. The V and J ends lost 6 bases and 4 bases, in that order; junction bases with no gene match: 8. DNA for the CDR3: TGTGCCATCAGGCCGACTAGCGCGGATTACGAGCAGTACTTC. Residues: CAIRPTSADYEQYF.

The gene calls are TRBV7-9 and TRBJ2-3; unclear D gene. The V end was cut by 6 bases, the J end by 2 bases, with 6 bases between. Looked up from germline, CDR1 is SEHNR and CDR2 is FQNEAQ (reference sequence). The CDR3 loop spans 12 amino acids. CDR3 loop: CASRKDTDTQYF. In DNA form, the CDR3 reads TGTGCCAGCAGGAAGGACACAGATACGCAGTATTTT.

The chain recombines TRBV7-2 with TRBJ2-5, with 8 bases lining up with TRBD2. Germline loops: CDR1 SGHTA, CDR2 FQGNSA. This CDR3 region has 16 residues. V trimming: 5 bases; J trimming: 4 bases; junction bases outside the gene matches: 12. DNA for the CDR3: TGTGCCAGCAGCCGGGTATCGGGGGGGCCCCGAGAGACCCAGTACTTC. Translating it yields CASSRVSGGPRETQYF.